These 15 T cell receptor beta chains were sequenced from one sample in a study of cytomegalovirus exposure and HLA in healthy donors. The protocol was immunoSEQ multiplex PCR, while the TCRdb copy is restricted to in-frame clones and leaves out a portion. Seen here are around 260,000 clones, about 90% observed once, and the top ten hold 3.1%. Sequencing was done on a sample of PBMCs. All receptors derive from a woman aged 25 to 39 in good health and CMV-seronegative.

The chain has TRBV9 and TRBJ2-7, with 8 bases lining up with TRBD2. The CDR3 totals 13 residues. Germline assignment: CDR1 SGDLS and CDR2 YYNGEE. Trimming cost V 4 bases and J 4 bases; bases outside gene matches: 4. DNA of the CDR3: TGTGCCAGCAGCCCCCCGGGAGGGTACGAGCAGTACTTC. Amino acid sequence: CASSPPGGYEQYF. The full variable domain, in which reference TRBV9 and TRBJ2-7 provide the parts outside the CDR3, is DSGVTQTPKHLITATGQRVTLRCSPRSGDLSVYWYQQSLDQGLQFLIQYYNGEERAKGNILERFSAQQFPDLHSELNLSSLELGDSALYFCASSPPGGYEQYFGPGTRLTVT.

The chain uses TRBV6-5 and TRBJ1-1; possibly TRBD1 for D (5 bases). Germline V gene lookup returns CDR1 MNHEY and CDR2 SVGAGI. CDR3 size: 14 residues. V was shortened by 6 bases and J by 1 base, with 12 bases between the two germline ends. The CDR3 coding sequence is TGTGCCAGCAGGAGGGACGCAGGGAACACTGAAGCTTTCTTT. This sequence encodes CASRRDAGNTEAFF.

The chain employs TRBV5-6 and TRBJ2-7; no clear D gene. Between the trimmed V and J ends, which lost 1 base and 5 bases, there was a span of 13 bases. The CDR3 runs 14 residues. In germline, CDR1 is SGHDT, CDR2 YYEEEE. As DNA, the CDR3 is TGTGCCAGCAGCTTGCCTGGCAGCCCACACGAGCAGTACTTC. This codes for CASSLPGSPHEQYF.

The chain's CDR3 is CAISANQWTGSTDTQYF. DNA for the CDR3: TGTGCCATCAGTGCCAACCAATGGACAGGTAGCACAGATACGCAGTATTTT. V is TRBV10-3 and J is TRBJ2-3; 7 bases are a match to TRBD1. CDR3 size: 17 residues. Looked up from germline, CDR1 is ENHRY and CDR2 is SYGVKD. V lost 4 bases and J lost 0; bases outside the gene matches: 10.

The V call is TRBV11-3, the J call TRBJ1-4, with TRBD1 matching 7 bases. Germline loops: CDR1 SGHNT, CDR2 YENEEA. The junction had 7 bases not matched to a gene; V was cut back by 5 bases and J by 13 bases. The CDR3 is 12 residues long. The CDR3 DNA reads TGTGCCAGCAGCCCAGGGGGAATTGGACTGTTTTTT. Its translation: CASSPGGIGLFF.

The chain combines TRBV27 with TRBJ2-2; D call uncertain. Trimming took 1 base from V and 0 from J, leaving 6 bases between them. In germline, CDR1 is MNHEY, CDR2 SMNVEV (reference sequence). The CDR3 loop spans 15 amino acids. CDR3 protein: CASSLWTANTGELFF. CDR3 nucleotide sequence: TGTGCCAGCAGTTTATGGACGGCGAACACCGGGGAGCTGTTTTTT.

This clone was counted ten times or more. The rearrangement joins TRBV12-5 to TRBJ2-1, with 9 bases lining up with TRBD1. This CDR3 has 16 residues. Germline V gives CDR1 LGHNT, CDR2 FRNRAP. With V trimmed by 2 bases and J by 7 bases, 9 bases remained unmatched. The CDR3 region is CASGLFDRGRLNEQFF. CDR3 nucleotides: TGTGCTAGTGGTTTGTTCGACAGGGGGAGGTTAAATGAGCAGTTCTTC.

Here the CDR3 reads CASSLAGEADTQYF. The CDR3 DNA is TGCGCCAGCAGCTTGGCGGGGGAAGCCGATACGCAGTATTTT. V gene TRBV5-1 combines with J gene TRBJ2-3; TRBD2 might be the D (6 bases). V was cut by 0 bases and J by 6 bases, with 11 bases left in between. Germline CDR1 and CDR2: SGHRS and YFSETQ. This CDR3 has 14 residues.

The chain is built from TRBV4-1 and TRBJ2-1, with D unclear. CDR1 is MGHRA, CDR2 YSYEKL, per germline. This CDR3 is built from 16 residues. Trimming took off 0 bases at V and 0 bases at J, with 9 bases between the two ends. The CDR3 coding sequence is TGCGCCAGCAGCCAAGATCAGGATAGCTCCTACAATGAGCAGTTCTTC. Translation gives CASSQDQDSSYNEQFF.

The J gene is TRBJ2-7, the V gene TRBV19; D may be TRBD1 (7 bases). The CDR3 totals 15 residues. Germline V CDR1 and CDR2: LNHDA, SQIVND (reference sequence). Trimming took off 1 base at V and 3 bases at J, with 13 bases between the two ends. The CDR3 is CASSIGAGGGYEQYF. The CDR3 bases are TGTGCCAGTAGTATAGGGGCAGGGGGAGGCTACGAGCAGTACTTC. Full variable domain (remainder filled in from reference TRBV19 and TRBJ2-7): DGGITQSPKYLFRKEGQNVTLSCEQNLNHDAMYWYRQDPGQGLRLIYYSQIVNDFQKGDIAEGYSVSREKKESFPLTVTSAQKNPTAFYLCASSIGAGGGYEQYFGPGTRLTVT.

The V call is TRBV19, the J call TRBJ2-1; TRBD2 might be the D (6 bases). This CDR3 comprises 16 residues. With 0 bases removed from V and 0 bases from J, the gap between germline ends came to 9 bases. Germline loops: CDR1 LNHDA, CDR2 SQIVND (reference sequence). CDR3: CASSIERGSSYNEQFF. The CDR3 DNA follows: TGTGCCAGTAGTATAGAGCGGGGCAGCTCCTACAATGAGCAGTTCTTC.

The chain has TRBV10-3 and TRBJ2-7, with 7 bases aligning to TRBD1. The V and J ends lost 6 bases and 6 bases, in that order; junction bases with no gene match: 11. Germline V lookup: CDR1 ENHRY, CDR2 SYGVKD. The CDR3 length is 14 residues. As DNA, the CDR3 is TGTGCCATCAGGGAGACAGGGAAATACAGCGAGCAGTACTTC. Translated, it gives CAIRETGKYSEQYF.

The chain joins TRBV27 to TRBJ1-3, with D perhaps matching TRBD1 (5 bases). Germline CDR1 and CDR2: MNHEY and SMNVEV (reference sequence). The length of the CDR3 is 14 residues. V lost 5 bases and J lost 0, with 8 bases in between. DNA for the CDR3: TGTGCCAGCAGTCGGGGGGGCTCTGGAAACACCATATATTTT. As protein: CASSRGGSGNTIYF.

CDR3 coding DNA: TGTGCCAGCAGCCAAGCCAGAAACTACGAGCAGTACTTC. Amino acid sequence: CASSQARNYEQYF. The V call is TRBV4-2, the J call TRBJ2-7, with no clear D. The V and J ends lost 1 base and 3 bases respectively, with 7 bases between them. CDR1 is LGHNA, CDR2 YNFKEQ, per germline. The CDR3 is 13 amino acids.

The chain couples TRBV11-2 to TRBJ2-7; perhaps TRBD2 as D (7 bases). Trimming removed 4 bases from V and 0 bases from J, with 10 bases in between. CDR3 length: 14 residues. Germline V gives CDR1 SGHAT, CDR2 FQNNGV. The CDR3 sequence: CASSSGGLSYEQYF. In DNA form, the CDR3 reads TGTGCCAGCAGCTCCGGGGGGCTCTCCTACGAGCAGTACTTC.